One sample yielded the 18 T cell receptor beta chains listed below, sequenced in a study of shared clonotypes between healthy human individuals. Using immunoSEQ multiplex PCR, the repertoire was profiled, and TCRdb retains in-frame clones only, with some absent. The sample records about 2.3 million clones, less than 95% being singletons. The sequenced sample consisted of naive CD4+ T cells from PBMCs. Regarding subset: CD45RA+ positively selected. The receptors stem from a young man in good health. Some clones in this sample may be carry-over from other donors' samples.

To note about this clone: The sample holds other DNA sequences that translate to the same CDR3. The V and J genes are TRBV2 and TRBJ1-1; unclear D gene. This CDR3 comprises 13 residues. Deletions cut 4 bases from V and 1 base from J, with 7 bases between. Germline V lookup: CDR1 SNHLY, CDR2 FYNNEI. Here the CDR3 reads CASSGQANTEAFF. CDR3 coding DNA: TGTGCCAGCAGTGGTCAAGCGAACACTGAAGCTTTCTTT. Using reference TRBV2 and TRBJ1-1 for the parts outside the CDR3, the full variable domain is EPEVTQTPSHQVTQMGQEVILRCVPISNHLYFYWYRQILGQKVEFLVSFYNNEISEKSEIFDDQFSVERPDGSNFTLKIRSTKLEDSAMYFCASSGQANTEAFFGQGTRLTVV.

This chain uses TRBV7-9 with TRBJ1-4; possible D gene TRBD1, 5 bases. Germline V gene sequence: CDR1 SEHNR, CDR2 FQNEAQ (reference sequence). V was pared by 1 base and J by 8 bases, with 17 bases between. The CDR3 has 16 amino acids. The CDR3 region has the DNA TGTGCCAGCAGCTTAGAAAGGGCGGGGGAGGACGAAAAACTGTTTTTT. This translates into CASSLERAGEDEKLFF.

The rearrangement uses TRBV18 and TRBJ2-5, with 7 bases lining up with TRBD2. The CDR3 is made up of 15 amino acids. Germline CDR1 reads KGHSH; CDR2 reads LQKENI. J was trimmed by 7 bases and V by 4 bases; bases with no gene match: 12. Here the CDR3 DNA reads TGTGCCAGCTCACATGCCAACCGGGGGGAAGGGACCCAGTACTTC. It translates to CASSHANRGEGTQYF.

The chain has TRBV10-3 and TRBJ1-2; TRBD1 might be the D (5 bases). V shed 0 bases and J shed 2 bases, with 10 bases lying between them. Germline-derived CDR1 and CDR2 are ENHRY and SYGVKD. CDR3 length: 15 residues. CDR3 amino acids: CAISESEGWNYGYTF. DNA of the CDR3: TGTGCCATCAGTGAGTCGGAGGGGTGGAACTATGGCTACACCTTC.

Remarks on this clone: The same CDR3 also results from other DNA sequences found in this sample. CDR3 residues: CASSYRGGNQPQHF. In nucleotides, the CDR3 is TGTGCCAGCAGTTACAGGGGAGGCAATCAGCCCCAGCATTTT. V and J are TRBV6-5 and TRBJ1-5, with D perhaps TRBD1 (5 bases). CDR1 and CDR2 (germline): MNHEY, SVGAGI. The germline V and J ends were trimmed by 2 bases and 2 bases, with 7 bases remaining between them. CDR3 size: 14 residues.

Of note for this clone: Other DNA sequences of this sample code for an identical CDR3. The rearrangement joins TRBV2 to TRBJ2-2; no firm D call. This CDR3 is 13 amino acids long. Germline V lookup: CDR1 SNHLY, CDR2 FYNNEI. With 1 base removed from V and 6 bases from J, the gap between germline ends came to 6 bases. CDR3 nucleotide sequence: TGTGCCAGCAGTGAAGAAGGAGCCGGGGAGCTGTTTTTT. It encodes CASSEEGAGELFF.

The chain carries TRBV19 and TRBJ2-5; a weak D match, TRBD2 (6 bases). Trimming took 8 bases from V and 3 from J, leaving 13 bases between them. In germline, CDR1 is LNHDA, CDR2 SQIVND (reference sequence). CDR3 size: 13 residues. CDR3 in DNA: TGTGCCAGTCGAGAGCGGGCCGAAGAGACCCAGTACTTC. This translates into CASRERAEETQYF.

The chain is built from TRBV14 and TRBJ2-1; D not resolved. Deletions cut 4 bases from V and 8 bases from J, with 12 bases between. The CDR3 totals 13 residues. The V gene's germline CDR1 is SGHDN and CDR2 FVKESK. The CDR3: CASSPSLRHEQFF. DNA of the CDR3: TGTGCCAGCAGCCCATCCCTTAGGCATGAGCAGTTCTTC.

The chain recombines TRBV10-3 with TRBJ1-5; tentative D call: TRBD1 (5 bases). V gave up 10 bases and J gave up 4 bases, with 11 bases separating them. This CDR3 region has 12 residues. Germline V gene lookup returns CDR1 ENHRY and CDR2 SYGVKD. CDR3 in amino acids: CATGDGNQPQHF. CDR3 DNA sequence: TGTGCCACTGGGGACGGGAATCAGCCCCAGCATTTT.

This chain links TRBV18 with TRBJ2-5; D call uncertain. Trimming cost V 6 bases and J 0 bases, with 11 bases left between them. Looked up from germline, CDR1 is KGHSH and CDR2 is LQKENI. The CDR3 is made up of 14 amino acids. Here the CDR3 DNA reads TGTGCCAGCTCGCGCGGCCGGTACCAAGAGACCCAGTACTTC. Its protein product is CASSRGRYQETQYF.

About this clone: Other DNA sequences in the same sample also yield this CDR3. V usage is TRBV5-4 and J usage is TRBJ1-1; 10 bases fit TRBD1. This CDR3 has 13 amino acids. V lost 4 bases and J lost 4; bases outside the gene matches: 1. Germline V gives CDR1 SGHNT, CDR2 YYREEE (reference sequence). The chain's CDR3 is CASSRTGGTEAFF. The CDR3 bases are TGTGCCAGCAGCCGGACAGGGGGCACTGAAGCTTTCTTT.

This chain joins TRBV9 and TRBJ1-5, with 10 positions matching TRBD1. The V gene end was trimmed by 4 bases and the J gene end by 7 bases; junction bases not matched to a gene: 8. The CDR3 is 15 amino acids. In germline, CDR1 is SGDLS, CDR2 YYNGEE. The CDR3 nucleotides read TGTGCCAGCAGCCCTCCGGACAGGGGGTTGCAGCCCCAGCATTTT. Its protein is CASSPPDRGLQPQHF.

The chain has TRBV10-1 and TRBJ1-1; no firm D call. CDR1 is WNHNN and CDR2 is SYGVQD in the germline V gene (reference sequence). The CDR3 loop spans 13 amino acids. V was pared by 3 bases and J by 0 bases, with 5 bases between. CDR3: CASSDGMNTEAFF. The CDR3 region has the DNA TGCGCCAGCAGTGACGGCATGAACACTGAAGCTTTCTTT.

This chain's CDR3 is CASSLLGERFGYTF. The CDR3 nucleotides read TGTGCCAGCAGTTTATTGGGAGAAAGATTTGGCTACACCTTC. The V and J genes are TRBV28 and TRBJ1-2, with D hard to call. Germline V CDR1 and CDR2: MDHEN, SYDVKM. V was clipped by 1 base and J by 7 bases, with 13 bases between them. CDR3 length equals 14 residues.

The V gene is TRBV4-3, the J gene TRBJ2-1; 9 bases agree with TRBD1. Trimming cost V 1 base and J 9 bases; bases outside gene matches: 7. CDR3 size: 15 residues. From germline, CDR1 is LGHNA and CDR2 YSLEER. The CDR3 nucleotides read TGCGCCAGCAGCCAAGGACAGGGGGTCGCTGGTGAGCAGTTCTTC. It specifies CASSQGQGVAGEQFF.

CDR3: CASSYRDSSYEQYF. The CDR3, as DNA: TGTGCCAGCAGCTACCGCGACAGCTCCTACGAGCAGTACTTC. The J gene is TRBJ2-7, the V gene TRBV7-6, with D possibly TRBD1 on 5 matching bases. Trimming pared 4 bases from V and 0 bases from J, leaving 10 bases between. Germline loops: CDR1 SGHVS, CDR2 FNYEAQ. CDR3 size: 14 residues.

The chain has TRBV7-6 and TRBJ1-1; 7 bases fit TRBD1. J was trimmed by 10 bases and V by 1 base; bases with no gene match: 12. Germline assignment: CDR1 SGHVS and CDR2 FNYEAQ. This CDR3 has 15 residues. CDR3 sequence (DNA): TGTGCCAGCAGCTTAGGGGGCGCAGGGGGTGCGGCAGCTTTCTTT. Residues: CASSLGGAGGAAAFF. Looking up the rest from reference TRBV7-6 and TRBJ1-1 gives the full variable domain: GAGVSQSPRYKVTKRGQDVALRCDPISGHVSLYWYRQALGQGPEFLTYFNYEAQQDKSGLPNDRFSAERPEGSISTLTIQRTEQRDSAMYRCASSLGGAGGAAAFFGQGTRLTVV.

The chain joins TRBV18 to TRBJ2-6; D uncertain. V was trimmed by 5 bases and J by 2 bases, leaving 10 bases between them. This CDR3 is 15 amino acids long. Germline V gene data show CDR1 as KGHSH and CDR2 as LQKENI. CDR3 sequence (DNA): TGTGCCAGCTCAGATAGGGTGCCTGGGGCCAACGTCCTGACTTTC. It codes for CASSDRVPGANVLTF.